This T cell receptor (beta chain) was documented in a study of cytomegalovirus exposure and HLA in healthy donors. Overall study results and limits: It was in a later analysis that TCR association rates were seen to vary by HLA locus, highest for DRB1 and lowest for HLA-C. In a later analysis, V- and J-gene trimming of beta chains associated with a DCLRE1C missense variant, replicated independently.

Amplification used 60 Vbeta primers and 13 Jbeta primers. TCRdb keeps only in-frame clones here, not all; method: immunoSEQ multiplex PCR. The sample consists of tens of thousands of clones, around 77% of them appearing once. For this clone: Its antigen is as yet unknown.

Trimming took 3 bases from V and 8 from J, leaving 13 bases between them. The CDR3 is made up of 13 amino acids. The germline V gene encodes CDR1 MDHEN and CDR2 SYDVKM. The sample taken for sequencing was PBMCs. This sequence was found in a middle-aged woman in good health and CMV-seropositive. The rearrangement uses TRBV28 and TRBJ1-2, with unresolved D. The CDR3 nucleotides are TGTGCCAGCAGTTTTCGGGGTTTAGGGGGCTACACCTTC. This encodes CASSFRGLGGYTF.